The clone carrying this T cell receptor beta chain has just a few counts. The data belong to a study of blood T cells in healthy people across ages. The authors ran a second PCR of about 7 to 11 cycles using a sample-barcoded 5' primer and a J-beta primer mix. Using its own MiXCR run on the 5' RACE reads, TCRdb lists one record per CDR3 protein. Of 550,000 to 750,000 distinct CDR3 sequences in the sample, approximately 21% are singletons; the top ten hold roughly 3.7%. Every donor gave roughly 9.6 milliliters of peripheral blood. Isolating PBMCs gave at least 6 million of these cells per sample. V was pared by 3 bases and J by 5 bases, with 13 bases between. The CDR3 totals 14 residues.

Sequencing was performed on blood. This TCR came from a man aged 70-80 years in good health. The chain has TRBV12-3 or TRBV12-4 and TRBJ2-5; the D gene is possibly TRBD1 (6 bases). The CDR3 DNA sequence: TGTGCCAGCAGTTTTAGTCAGGGGTCGGAGACCCAGTACTTC. Protein: CASSFSQGSETQYF.